The clone carrying this TCR beta chain appeared a few times. Its target is unknown. These data come from a study of identical twins. Each cDNA held unique molecular identifiers, and template switching gave it a universal primer site. TCRdb re-called the 5' RACE reads with MiXCR, one entry per CDR3 protein. The sample has 700,000 to 950,000 distinct CDR3 sequences, 9% to 15% seen once. Findings of the study overall: Modelling approaches yielded underestimates of out-of-frame TCR alpha sharing between monozygotic twins.

The data also belong to a second study, concerning yellow fever vaccine responses in identical twins.

The sequenced material came from PBMCs. The receptor comes from a woman between 18 and 29 years old in good health.

The CDR3 reads CASSQEAFGGRPDEQYF. As DNA, the CDR3 is TGCGCCAGCAGCCAAGAAGCTTTTGGCGGGAGGCCTGACGAGCAGTACTTC. The gene calls are TRBV4-1 and TRBJ2-7, with 8 bases matching TRBD2. V lost 0 bases, J lost 5 bases, and 12 bases stayed unmatched. CDR3 size: 17 residues. Germline CDR1 and CDR2: MGHRA and YSYEKL.